The entry below describes one T cell receptor beta chain. Antigen unknown. V was clipped by 2 bases and J by 0 bases, with 19 bases between them. CDR3 length equals 18 residues. Germline lookup yields CDR1 DFQATT and CDR2 SNEGSKA (reference sequence). This entry is derived from a study of blood T cells in healthy people across ages. Whole-study context: With template switching, about one barcoded beta molecule was captured per two T cells.

Study-wide results and caveats: Older individuals had lower TCR beta diversity per million T cells (the decline was roughly linear). More naive CD4+ cells and higher diversity marked long-lived donors relative to aged donors. The CMV status of each donor remained undetermined, and this could have confounded shifts in expanded clonotypes.

Through a sample-barcoded 5' primer and a J-beta primer mix, a second PCR was run for roughly 7 to 12 cycles. TCRdb independently ran MiXCR on the 5' RACE reads; one entry per CDR3 protein. This table holds 1.5 million to 2 million distinct CDR3 sequences, approximately 39% found once. The sample comprised blood. The chain recombines TRBV20-1 with TRBJ2-2, with D perhaps matching TRBD1 (5 bases). This receptor was identified in a human donor in good health. For the CDR3, the DNA is TGCAGTGCTAGATCCCTATCCGGCAGGGCCTCGAACACCGGGGAGCTGTTTTTT. This sequence encodes CSARSLSGRASNTGELFF.